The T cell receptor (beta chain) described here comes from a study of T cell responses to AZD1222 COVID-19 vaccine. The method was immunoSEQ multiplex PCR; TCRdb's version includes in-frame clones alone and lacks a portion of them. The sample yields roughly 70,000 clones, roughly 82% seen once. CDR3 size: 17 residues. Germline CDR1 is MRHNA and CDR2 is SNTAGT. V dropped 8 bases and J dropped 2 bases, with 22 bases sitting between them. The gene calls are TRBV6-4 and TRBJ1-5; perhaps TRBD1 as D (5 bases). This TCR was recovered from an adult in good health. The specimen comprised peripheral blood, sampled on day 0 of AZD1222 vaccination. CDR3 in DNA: TGTGCCAGCCTTGCAAACAACGGGGCGCTGCGCAATCAGCCCCAGCATTTT. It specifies CASLANNGALRNQPQHF.